This T cell receptor beta chain was recorded in a study of shared clonotypes between healthy human individuals. Study-wide results and limits: The sole specimen, blood, was sampled, and tissue repertoires likely differ. Clonotypes that were shared across a few donors made up around 5.5% of naive CD4 clonotypes.

Only in-frame clones appear in the TCRdb table, and some are missing; sequencing was by immunoSEQ multiplex PCR. The repertoire holds around 2,000,000 clones, with roughly 94% as singletons. The CDR3 runs 14 residues. Germline V gene sequence: CDR1 SEHNR, CDR2 FQNEAQ (reference sequence). The J segment lost 5 bases and the V segment lost 3 bases, leaving 2 bases of the junction unmatched. With regard to this clone: The antigen is undetermined.

Study donors comprised healthy, HIV-negative adults devoid of recent acute infection or vaccination. The V call is TRBV7-9, the J call TRBJ2-2, with 8 bases that match TRBD1. The origin of this receptor is a young man in good health. Specimen: naive CD4+ T cells sorted from blood. This sample's subset: CD45RA+ positively selected. The chain's CDR3 is CASSLGQVTGELFF. The CDR3 nucleotides are TGTGCCAGCAGCTTGGGACAGGTGACCGGGGAGCTGTTTTTT.